Included here is one T cell receptor beta chain sequence, with context. The target antigen is unknown. With 60 Vbeta and 13 Jbeta primers, the PCR was carried out. Profiling relied on immunoSEQ multiplex PCR, and the TCRdb table lists in-frame clones only, not all of them. The sample has fewer than 150,000 clones, 76% seen once. The data originate from a study of cytomegalovirus exposure and HLA in healthy donors. Study-level findings and limits: Equally common other TCR beta chains were less clonally expanded than HLA-associated ones, a later analysis found. Reported results showed that the classifier diagnosed cytomegalovirus status with high specificity and sensitivity.

CDR3 length: 15 amino acids. CDR1 is MNHEY and CDR2 is SMNVEV in the germline V gene (reference sequence). Losses at the gene ends were 1 base for V and 3 bases for J; bases not matched to a gene: 5. The V gene is TRBV27, the J gene TRBJ2-5; 7 bases line up with TRBD2. What was sequenced was PBMCs. The TCR sequence derives from a man aged 35-49 years in good health and CMV-seronegative. Here the CDR3 DNA reads TGTGCCAGCAGTTTATGGGCTAGCGGAGAAGAGACCCAGTACTTC. It translates to CASSLWASGEETQYF.